Listed here are 9 T cell receptor beta chains from one sample, sequenced in a study of cytomegalovirus exposure and HLA in healthy donors. Clones were sequenced by immunoSEQ multiplex PCR, and TCRdb holds only the in-frame ones, with some missing. The data show about 200,000 clones, about 81% seen once. Sequencing used PBMCs. The receptors come from a woman under 40 in good health and CMV-seronegative.

The chain carries TRBV30 and TRBJ1-5, with D unclear. The germline V gene has CDR1 GTSNPN and CDR2 SVGIG (reference sequence). The CDR3 sequence is 14 residues long. Trimming stripped 1 base from V and 4 bases from J, with 11 bases between. The CDR3 loop reads CAWSGLALNQPQHF. CDR3 DNA sequence: TGTGCCTGGAGTGGCTTAGCCTTGAATCAGCCCCAGCATTTT.

Worth noting for this clone: This sample also contains other DNA sequences that code for the same CDR3. V is TRBV18 and J is TRBJ1-5; D is unclear. CDR1 KGHSH and CDR2 LQKENI come from the germline V gene. With 3 bases removed from V and 0 bases from J, the gap between germline ends came to 3 bases. The length of the CDR3 is 13 residues. Here the CDR3 reads CASSPGSNQPQHF. Written as DNA, the CDR3 is TGTGCCAGCTCACCCGGTAGCAATCAGCCCCAGCATTTT.

The V and J genes are TRBV5-1 and TRBJ2-1; weak D call: TRBD2 (7 bases). Trimming removed 7 bases at V and 1 base at J, with 21 bases between. This CDR3 is built from 17 residues. Germline CDR1 and CDR2: SGHRS and YFSETQ. The CDR3 DNA sequence: TGCGCCAGCGGCATATCGGGGGGCTACGCTTCCTACAATGAGCAGTTCTTC. This translates into CASGISGGYASYNEQFF.

Note on this clone: This may be a read error, as it is one base from a much larger clone. The chain carries TRBV6-4 and TRBJ2-2; tentatively, D is TRBD1 (5 bases). V gave up 3 bases and J gave up 2 bases, with 7 bases separating them. This CDR3 spans 14 amino acids. Germline CDR1 reads MRHNA; CDR2 reads SNTAGT. CDR3 coding DNA: TGTGCCAGCAGTGAGACAGCCAACACCGGGGAGCTGTTTTTT. Translated, it gives CASSETANTGELFF.

The chain couples TRBV28 to TRBJ2-1; TRBD2 matches at 10 bases. Germline V gives CDR1 MDHEN, CDR2 SYDVKM. V lost 6 bases and J lost 3; bases outside the gene matches: 5. The CDR3 is made up of 15 amino acids. The CDR3 reads CASRTGTSVYNEQFF. Written as DNA, the CDR3 is TGTGCCAGCAGAACCGGGACTAGCGTCTACAATGAGCAGTTCTTC.

This clone was observed once. This rearrangement joins TRBV7-3 to TRBJ2-6, with D perhaps matching TRBD1 (6 bases). V shed 8 bases and J shed 2 bases, with 16 bases lying between them. The germline CDR1 and CDR2 sequences are SGHTA and FQGTGA. The length of the CDR3 is 16 residues. The CDR3 bases are TGTGCCAGCTCGGGGACATCCGGTACTGGGGCCAACGTCCTGACTTTC. The encoded protein is CASSGTSGTGANVLTF.

The chain is built from TRBV5-1 and TRBJ1-1; 9 bases fit TRBD1. The germline gives CDR1 SGHRS, CDR2 YFSETQ. V was pared by 6 bases and J by 0 bases, with 3 bases of the junction left unmatched. CDR3 length equals 14 residues. CDR3: CASKGTGMNTEAFF. DNA for the CDR3: TGCGCCAGCAAAGGGACAGGGATGAACACTGAAGCTTTCTTT.

J is TRBJ2-1 and V is TRBV4-1; tentative D call: TRBD2 (5 bases). From germline, CDR1 is MGHRA and CDR2 YSYEKL. Trimming cost V 6 bases and J 5 bases, with 11 bases left between them. This CDR3 is built from 13 residues. The CDR3 loop reads CASRALGNNEQFF. In DNA, the CDR3 is TGCGCCAGCAGAGCACTAGGGAACAATGAGCAGTTCTTC.

The chain combines TRBV9 with TRBJ2-5; 7 bases are a match to TRBD1. This CDR3 comprises 14 residues. Germline assignment: CDR1 SGDLS and CDR2 YYNGEE. Losses at the gene ends were 3 bases for V and 3 bases for J; bases not matched to a gene: 5. The DNA for the CDR3 is TGTGCCAGCAGCGCCGGCGACAGGGAAGAGACCCAGTACTTC. Translated, it gives CASSAGDREETQYF.